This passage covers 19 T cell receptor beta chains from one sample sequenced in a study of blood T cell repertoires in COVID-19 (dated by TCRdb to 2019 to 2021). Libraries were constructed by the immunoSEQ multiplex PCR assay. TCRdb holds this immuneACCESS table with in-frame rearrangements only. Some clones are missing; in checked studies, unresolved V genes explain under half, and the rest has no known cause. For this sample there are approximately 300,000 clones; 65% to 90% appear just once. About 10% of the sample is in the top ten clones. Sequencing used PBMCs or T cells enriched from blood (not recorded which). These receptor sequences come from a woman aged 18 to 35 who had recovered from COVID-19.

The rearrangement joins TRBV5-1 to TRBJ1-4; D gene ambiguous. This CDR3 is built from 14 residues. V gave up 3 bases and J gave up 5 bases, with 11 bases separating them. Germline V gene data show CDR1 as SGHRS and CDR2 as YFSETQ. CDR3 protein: CASSSRPENEKLFF. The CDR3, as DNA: TGCGCCAGCAGCTCCAGGCCCGAGAATGAAAAACTGTTTTTT.

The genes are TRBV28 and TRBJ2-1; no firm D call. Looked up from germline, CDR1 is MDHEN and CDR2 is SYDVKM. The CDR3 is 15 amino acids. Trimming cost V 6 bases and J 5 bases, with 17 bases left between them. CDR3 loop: CASSPGPGGHNEQFF. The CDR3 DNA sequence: TGTGCCAGCAGCCCAGGCCCAGGTGGGCACAATGAGCAGTTCTTC.

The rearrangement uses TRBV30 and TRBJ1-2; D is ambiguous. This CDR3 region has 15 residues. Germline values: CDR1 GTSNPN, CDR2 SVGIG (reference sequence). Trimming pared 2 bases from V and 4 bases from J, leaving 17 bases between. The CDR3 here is CAWSRHQAVGYGYTF. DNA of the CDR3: TGTGCCTGGAGTAGGCACCAGGCAGTCGGCTATGGCTACACCTTC.

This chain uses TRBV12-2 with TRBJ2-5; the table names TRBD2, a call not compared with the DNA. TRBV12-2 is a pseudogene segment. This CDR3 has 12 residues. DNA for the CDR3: TGTGCAAGTCGCTTACTCCAAGAGACCCAGTACTTC. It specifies CASRLLQETQYF.

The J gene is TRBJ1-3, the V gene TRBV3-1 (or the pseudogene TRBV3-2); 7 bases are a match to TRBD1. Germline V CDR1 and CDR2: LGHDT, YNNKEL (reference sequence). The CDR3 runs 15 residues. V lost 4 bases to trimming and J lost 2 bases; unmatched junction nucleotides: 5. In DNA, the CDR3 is TGTGCCAGCAGCCGAGACCAGGGGGCTGGAAACACCATATATTTT. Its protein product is CASSRDQGAGNTIYF.

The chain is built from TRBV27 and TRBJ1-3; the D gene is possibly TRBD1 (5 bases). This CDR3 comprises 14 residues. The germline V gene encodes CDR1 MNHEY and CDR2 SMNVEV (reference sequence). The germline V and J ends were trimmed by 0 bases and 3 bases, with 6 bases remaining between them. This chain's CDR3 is CASSLSGVGNTIYF. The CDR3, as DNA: TGTGCCAGCAGTTTATCAGGGGTTGGAAACACCATATATTTT.

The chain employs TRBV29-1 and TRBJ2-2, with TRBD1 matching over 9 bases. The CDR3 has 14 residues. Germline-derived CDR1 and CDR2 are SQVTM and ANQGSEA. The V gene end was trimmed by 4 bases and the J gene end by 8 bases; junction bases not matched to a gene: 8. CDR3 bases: TGCAGCGTTGGGGGACAGGGATCATCAGGGGAGCTGTTTTTT. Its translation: CSVGGQGSSGELFF.

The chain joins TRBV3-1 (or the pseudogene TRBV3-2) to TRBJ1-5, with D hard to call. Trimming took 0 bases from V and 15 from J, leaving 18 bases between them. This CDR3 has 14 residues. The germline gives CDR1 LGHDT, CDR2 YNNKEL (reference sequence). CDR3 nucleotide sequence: TGTGCCAGCAGCCAAGACTCTCCCTCCTCGGGGTTGCATTTT. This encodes CASSQDSPSSGLHF.

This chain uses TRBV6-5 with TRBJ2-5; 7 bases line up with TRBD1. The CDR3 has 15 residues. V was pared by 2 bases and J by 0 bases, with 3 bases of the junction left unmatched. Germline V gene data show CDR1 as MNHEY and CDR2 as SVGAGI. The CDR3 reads CASSYLGTDQETQYF. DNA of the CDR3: TGTGCCAGCAGTTACCTCGGGACAGACCAAGAGACCCAGTACTTC.

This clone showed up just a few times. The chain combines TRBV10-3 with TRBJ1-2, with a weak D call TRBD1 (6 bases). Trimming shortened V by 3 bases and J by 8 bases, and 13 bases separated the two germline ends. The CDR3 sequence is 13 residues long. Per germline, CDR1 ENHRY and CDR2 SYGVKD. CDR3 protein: CAISEGGADGYTF. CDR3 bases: TGTGCCATCAGTGAAGGGGGGGCCGACGGCTACACCTTC.

The CDR3 sequence: CASSFGLAGFNEQFF. In nucleotides, the CDR3 is TGTGCCAGCAGCTTTGGACTAGCGGGATTCAATGAGCAGTTCTTC. The chain joins TRBV7-9 to TRBJ2-1; 12 nucleotides match TRBD2. Germline CDR1 is SEHNR and CDR2 is FQNEAQ (reference sequence). CDR3 length: 15 amino acids. J lost 6 bases, V lost 3 bases, and 3 bases had no gene match.

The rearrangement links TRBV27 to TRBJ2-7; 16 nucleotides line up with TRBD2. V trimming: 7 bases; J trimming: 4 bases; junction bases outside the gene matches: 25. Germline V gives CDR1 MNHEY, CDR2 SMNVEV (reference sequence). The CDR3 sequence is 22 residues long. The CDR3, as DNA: TGTGCCAGCAAGGCTGTAGCGGGACTAGCGGGAGGGTTCCGGTGGAGACCGTACGAGCAGTACTTC. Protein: CASKAVAGLAGGFRWRPYEQYF.

DNA for the CDR3: TGCAGCGCAGGCGTATCCAGGGTCGCAGATACGCAGTATTTT. Translation gives CSAGVSRVADTQYF. The chain recombines TRBV29-1 with TRBJ2-3; D is possibly TRBD1 (5 bases). Germline V gene data show CDR1 as SQVTM and CDR2 as ANQGSEA. V was pared by 7 bases and J by 4 bases, with 18 bases between. The CDR3 has 14 residues.

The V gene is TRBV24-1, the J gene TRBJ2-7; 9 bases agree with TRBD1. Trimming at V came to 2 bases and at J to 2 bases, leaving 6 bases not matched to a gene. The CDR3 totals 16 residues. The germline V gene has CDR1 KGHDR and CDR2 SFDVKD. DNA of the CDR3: TGTGCCACCAGTGATTCTGGGACAGGGATCCCCTACGAGCAGTACTTC. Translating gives CATSDSGTGIPYEQYF.

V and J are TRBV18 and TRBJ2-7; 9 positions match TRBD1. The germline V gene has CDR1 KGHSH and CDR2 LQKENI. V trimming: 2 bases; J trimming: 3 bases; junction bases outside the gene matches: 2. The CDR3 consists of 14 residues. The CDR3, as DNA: TGTGCCAGCTCACCAGTGGGACAGGGCTACGAGCAGTACTTC. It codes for CASSPVGQGYEQYF.

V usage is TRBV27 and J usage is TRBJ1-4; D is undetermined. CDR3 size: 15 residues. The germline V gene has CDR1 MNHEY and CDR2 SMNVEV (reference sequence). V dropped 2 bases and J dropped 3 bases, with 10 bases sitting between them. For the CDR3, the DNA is TGTGCCAGCAGTTTAGCGGTCAGTCCTAATGAAAAACTGTTTTTT. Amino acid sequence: CASSLAVSPNEKLFF.

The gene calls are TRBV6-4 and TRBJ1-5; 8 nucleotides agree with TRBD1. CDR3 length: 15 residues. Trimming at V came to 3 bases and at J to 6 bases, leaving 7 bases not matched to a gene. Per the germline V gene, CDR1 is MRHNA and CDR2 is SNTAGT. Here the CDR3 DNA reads TGTGCCAGCAGTGATAGGCCAGGGGGCTGTCAGCCCCAGCATTTT. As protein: CASSDRPGGCQPQHF.

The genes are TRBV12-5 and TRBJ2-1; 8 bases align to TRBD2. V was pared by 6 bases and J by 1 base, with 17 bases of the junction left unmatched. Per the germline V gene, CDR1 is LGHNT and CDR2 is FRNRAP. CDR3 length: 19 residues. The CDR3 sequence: CASGIPPIAGFTSYNEQFF. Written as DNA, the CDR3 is TGTGCTAGTGGAATCCCCCCTATAGCGGGGTTTACTTCCTACAATGAGCAGTTCTTC.

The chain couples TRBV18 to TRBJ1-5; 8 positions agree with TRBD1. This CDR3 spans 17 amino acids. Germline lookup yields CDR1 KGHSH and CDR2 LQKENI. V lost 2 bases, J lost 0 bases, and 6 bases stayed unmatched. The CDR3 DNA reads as TGTGCCAGCTCACCAGGGACAGGCGATTATAGCAATCAGCCCCAGCATTTT. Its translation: CASSPGTGDYSNQPQHF.